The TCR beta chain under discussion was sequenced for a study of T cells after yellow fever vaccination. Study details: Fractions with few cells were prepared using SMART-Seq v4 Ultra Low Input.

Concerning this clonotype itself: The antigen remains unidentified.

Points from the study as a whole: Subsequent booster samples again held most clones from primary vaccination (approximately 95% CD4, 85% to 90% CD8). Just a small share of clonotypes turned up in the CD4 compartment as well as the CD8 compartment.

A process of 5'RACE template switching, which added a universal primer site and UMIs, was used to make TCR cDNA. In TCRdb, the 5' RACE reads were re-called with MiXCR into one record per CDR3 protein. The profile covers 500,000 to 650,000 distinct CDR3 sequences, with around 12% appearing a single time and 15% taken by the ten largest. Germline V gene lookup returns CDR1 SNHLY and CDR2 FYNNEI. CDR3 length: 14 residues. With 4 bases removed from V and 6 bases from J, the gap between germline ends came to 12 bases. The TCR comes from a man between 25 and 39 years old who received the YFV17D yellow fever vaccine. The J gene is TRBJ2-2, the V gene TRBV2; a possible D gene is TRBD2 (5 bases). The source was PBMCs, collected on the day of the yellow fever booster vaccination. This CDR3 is CASSVDYMAGELFF. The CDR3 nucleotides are TGTGCCAGCAGTGTCGACTATATGGCCGGGGAGCTGTTTTTT.